The rows below give T cell receptor beta chains drawn from one sample of a study of blood T cell repertoires in COVID-19. Repertoires were generated with immunoSEQ multiplex PCR, while TCRdb's copy carries only in-frame clones and drops some. The profile shows around 180,000 clones, under 90% of them singletons. The specimen sequenced was peripheral blood. Receptors were obtained from a human donor in a cohort sampled during active COVID-19. The CDR3 runs from the conserved cysteine through the conserved F or W. Each record gives: clone size, V gene, D gene, J gene, CDR3 protein, CDR3 DNA. D genes are given only for firm matches. Part of the rows lack a size; the others show once, few, many or a class for expanded clones.

NA	TRBV10-3	NA	TRBJ2-7	CAISESRGPRYEQYF	TGTGCCATCAGTGAGTCCCGGGGTCCTCGGTACGAGCAGTACTTC
NA	TRBV5-1	NA	TRBJ2-3	CASSLATVNTDTQYF	TGCGCCAGCAGCTTGGCCACAGTTAACACAGATACGCAGTATTTT
NA	TRBV5-1	TRBD1	TRBJ2-7	CASTRDRGGYEQYF	TGCGCCAGCACGAGGGACAGGGGCGGCTACGAGCAGTACTTC
NA	TRBV5-1	NA	TRBJ2-3	CASSPGRRDTQYF	TGCGCCAGCAGCCCGGGAAGACGGGATACGCAGTATTTT
NA	TRBV3-1/TRBV3-2	TRBD1	TRBJ1-2	CASSRGDRGLRTF	TGTGCCAGCAGCCGCGGGGACAGGGGGCTTCGGACCTTC
few	TRBV3-1/TRBV3-2	NA	TRBJ1-2	CASSQVADSFYGYTF	TGTGCCAGCAGCCAAGTCGCGGACAGTTTCTATGGCTACACCTTC
NA	TRBV6-1	NA	TRBJ2-7	CASSETGAYEQYF	TGTGCCAGCAGTGAAACAGGCGCCTACGAGCAGTACTTC
once	TRBV3-1/TRBV3-2	NA	TRBJ2-7	CASSQVAGREQYF	TGTGCCAGCAGCCAAGTAGCCGGAAGGGAGCAGTACTTC
NA	TRBV7-3	TRBD1	TRBJ2-2	CASSPRAQGVGELFF	TGTGCCAGCAGCCCGAGGGCCCAGGGGGTCGGGGAGCTGTTTTTT
NA	TRBV4-1	NA	TRBJ2-3	CASSRNLGGDTTDTQYF	TGCGCCAGCAGCCGAAACTTAGGGGGGGATACCACAGATACGCAGTATTTT